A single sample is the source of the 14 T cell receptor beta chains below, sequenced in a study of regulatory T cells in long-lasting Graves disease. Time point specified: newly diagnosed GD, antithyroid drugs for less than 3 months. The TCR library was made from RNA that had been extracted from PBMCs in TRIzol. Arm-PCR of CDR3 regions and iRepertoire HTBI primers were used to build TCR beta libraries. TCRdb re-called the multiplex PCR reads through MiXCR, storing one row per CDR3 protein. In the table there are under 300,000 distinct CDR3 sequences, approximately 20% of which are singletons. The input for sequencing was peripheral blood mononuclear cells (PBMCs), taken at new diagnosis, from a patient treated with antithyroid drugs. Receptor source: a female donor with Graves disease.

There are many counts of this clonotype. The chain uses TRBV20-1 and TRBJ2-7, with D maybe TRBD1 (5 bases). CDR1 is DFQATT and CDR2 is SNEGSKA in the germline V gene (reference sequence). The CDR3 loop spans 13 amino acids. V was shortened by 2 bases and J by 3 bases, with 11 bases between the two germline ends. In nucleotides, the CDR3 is TGCAGTGCTAGAAGACAGTTAGGCTACGAGCAGTACTTC. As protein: CSARRQLGYEQYF.

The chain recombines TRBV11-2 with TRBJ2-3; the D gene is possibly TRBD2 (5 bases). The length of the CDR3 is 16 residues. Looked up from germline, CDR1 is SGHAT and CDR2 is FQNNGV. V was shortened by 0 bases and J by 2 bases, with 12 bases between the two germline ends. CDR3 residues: CASSLELVPSTDTQYF. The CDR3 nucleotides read TGTGCCAGCAGCTTAGAACTAGTTCCCTCCACAGATACGCAGTATTTT.

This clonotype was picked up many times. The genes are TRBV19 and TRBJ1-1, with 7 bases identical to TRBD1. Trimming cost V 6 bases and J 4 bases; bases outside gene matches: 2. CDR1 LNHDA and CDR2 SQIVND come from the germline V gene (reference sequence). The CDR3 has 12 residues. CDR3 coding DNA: TGTGCCAGTAGACAGGGGCGCACTGAAGCTTTCTTT. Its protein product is CASRQGRTEAFF.

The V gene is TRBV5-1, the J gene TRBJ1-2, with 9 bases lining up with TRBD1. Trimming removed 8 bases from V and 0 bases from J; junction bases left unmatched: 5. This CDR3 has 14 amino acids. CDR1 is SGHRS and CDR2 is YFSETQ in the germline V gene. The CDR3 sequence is CASWGQGTNYGYTF. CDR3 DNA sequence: TGCGCCAGTTGGGGACAGGGAACTAACTATGGCTACACCTTC.

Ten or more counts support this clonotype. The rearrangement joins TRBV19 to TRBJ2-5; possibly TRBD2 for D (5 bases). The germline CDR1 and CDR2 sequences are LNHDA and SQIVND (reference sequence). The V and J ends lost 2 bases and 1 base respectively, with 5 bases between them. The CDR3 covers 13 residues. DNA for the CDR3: TGTGCCAGTAGTATAACTAGCCAAGAGACCCAGTACTTC. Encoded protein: CASSITSQETQYF.

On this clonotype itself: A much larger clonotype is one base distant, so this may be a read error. In DNA, the CDR3 is TGTGCCGGTAGTTCAGGGAGGCAGGAGGAAAAACTGTTTTTT. This codes for CAGSSGRQEEKLFF. The chain couples TRBV19 to TRBJ1-4; TRBD1 is a possible D gene (5 bases). Germline CDR1 and CDR2: LNHDA and SQIVND (reference sequence). This CDR3 has 14 residues.

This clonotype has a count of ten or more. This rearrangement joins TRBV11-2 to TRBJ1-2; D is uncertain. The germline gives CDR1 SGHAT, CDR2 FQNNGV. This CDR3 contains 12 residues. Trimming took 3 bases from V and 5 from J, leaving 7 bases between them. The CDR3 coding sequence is TGTGCCAGCAGCTTTAGCACTTATGGCTACACCTTC. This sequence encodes CASSFSTYGYTF.

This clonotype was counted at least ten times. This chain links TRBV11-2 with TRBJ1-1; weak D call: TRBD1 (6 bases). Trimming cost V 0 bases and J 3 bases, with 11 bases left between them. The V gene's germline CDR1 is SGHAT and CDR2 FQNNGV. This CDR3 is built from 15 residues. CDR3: CASSLDRGAHTEAFF. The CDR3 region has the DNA TGTGCCAGCAGCTTAGATCGGGGGGCGCACACTGAAGCTTTCTTT.

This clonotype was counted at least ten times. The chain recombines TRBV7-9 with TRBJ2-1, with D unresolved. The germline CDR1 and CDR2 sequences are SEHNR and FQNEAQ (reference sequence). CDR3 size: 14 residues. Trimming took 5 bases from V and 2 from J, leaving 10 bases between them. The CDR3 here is CASSPKEAYNEQFF. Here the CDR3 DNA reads TGTGCCAGCAGCCCCAAGGAAGCCTACAATGAGCAGTTCTTC.

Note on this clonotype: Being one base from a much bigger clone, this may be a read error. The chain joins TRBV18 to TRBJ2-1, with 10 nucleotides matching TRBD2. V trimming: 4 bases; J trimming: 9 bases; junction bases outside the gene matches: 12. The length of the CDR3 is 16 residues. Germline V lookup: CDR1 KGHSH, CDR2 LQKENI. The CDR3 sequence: CASSRLSGRANSEQFF. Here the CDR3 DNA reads TGTGCCAGCTCACGACTAAGCGGGAGGGCTAACAGTGAGCAGTTCTTC.

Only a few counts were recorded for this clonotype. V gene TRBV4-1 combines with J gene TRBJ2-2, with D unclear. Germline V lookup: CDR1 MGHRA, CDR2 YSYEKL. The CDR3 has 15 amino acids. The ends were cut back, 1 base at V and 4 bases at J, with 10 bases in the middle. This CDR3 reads CASSQVTGSTGELFF. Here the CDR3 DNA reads TGCGCCAGCAGCCAAGTAACGGGTTCCACCGGGGAGCTGTTTTTT.

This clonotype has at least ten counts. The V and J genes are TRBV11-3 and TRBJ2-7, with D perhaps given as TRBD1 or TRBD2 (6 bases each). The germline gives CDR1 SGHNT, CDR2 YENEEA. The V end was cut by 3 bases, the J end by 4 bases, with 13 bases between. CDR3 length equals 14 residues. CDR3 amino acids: CASSLGGAVYEQYF. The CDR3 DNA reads TGTGCCAGCAGCTTGGGGGGCGCGGTTTACGAGCAGTACTTC.

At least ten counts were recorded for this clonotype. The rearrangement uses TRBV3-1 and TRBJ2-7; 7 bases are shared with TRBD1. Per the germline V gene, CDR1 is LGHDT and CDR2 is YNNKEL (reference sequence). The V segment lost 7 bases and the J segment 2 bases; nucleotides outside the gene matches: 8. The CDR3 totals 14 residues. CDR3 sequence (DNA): TGTGCCAGCACCCCCGGGACAGACACCTACGAGCAGTACTTC. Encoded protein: CASTPGTDTYEQYF.

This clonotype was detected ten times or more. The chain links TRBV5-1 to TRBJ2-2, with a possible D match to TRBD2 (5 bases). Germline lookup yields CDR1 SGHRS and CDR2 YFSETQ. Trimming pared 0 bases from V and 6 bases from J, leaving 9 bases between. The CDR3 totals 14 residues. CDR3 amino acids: CASSLVGGAGELFF. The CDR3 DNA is TGCGCCAGCAGCTTGGTAGGAGGAGCCGGGGAGCTGTTTTTT.